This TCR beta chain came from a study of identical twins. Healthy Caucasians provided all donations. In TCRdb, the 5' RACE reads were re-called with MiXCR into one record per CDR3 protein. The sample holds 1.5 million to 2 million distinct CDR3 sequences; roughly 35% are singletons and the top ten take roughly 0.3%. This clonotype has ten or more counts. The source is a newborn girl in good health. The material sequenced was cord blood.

Here the CDR3 DNA reads TGTGCCAGCAGCCCTCAAGGGGGGAGGTATGGCTACACCTTC. This gives the protein CASSPQGGRYGYTF. The J gene is TRBJ1-2, the V gene TRBV4-2, with TRBD1 as a possible D gene (6 bases). The V end was cut by 4 bases, the J end by 5 bases, with 14 bases between. Germline assignment: CDR1 LGHNA and CDR2 YNFKEQ. The CDR3 runs to 14 residues.